This passage covers 12 T cell receptor beta chains from one sample sequenced in a study of blood T cell repertoires in COVID-19. Data came from immunoSEQ multiplex PCR; TCRdb stores just in-frame clones and leaves some out. Here the sample spans about 98,000 clones, about 81% being singletons. The source material was peripheral blood. These receptors all come from an older man with acute or convalescent COVID-19.

The gene calls are TRBV5-1 and TRBJ2-3; D not resolved. The CDR3 has 15 amino acids. V was shortened by 2 bases and J by 1 base, with 11 bases between the two germline ends. CDR1 is SGHRS and CDR2 is YFSETQ in the germline V gene. The CDR3, as DNA: TGCGCCAGCAGCTTATCGCTTTCAGGCACAGATACGCAGTATTTT. Encoded protein: CASSLSLSGTDTQYF. Full variable domain (remainder filled in from reference TRBV5-1 and TRBJ2-3): KAGVTQTPRYLIKTRGQQVTLSCSPISGHRSVSWYQQTPGQGLQFLFEYFSETQRNKGNFPGRFSGRQFSNSRSEMNVSTLELGDSALYLCASSLSLSGTDTQYFGPGTRLTVL.

In DNA form, the CDR3 reads TGTGCCTCCCGGGTTTCAGGGGTTAATTCACCCCTCCACTTT. Translating it yields CASRVSGVNSPLHF. The chain uses TRBV18 and TRBJ1-6; D may be TRBD1 (6 bases). The V end lost 11 bases, the J end lost 6 bases, and 17 bases lay between the germline ends. Germline V gives CDR1 KGHSH, CDR2 LQKENI. The CDR3 length is 14 residues. The complete variable domain, with remaining parts taken from reference TRBV18 and TRBJ1-6, reads NAGVMQNPRHLVRRRGQEARLRCSPMKGHSHVYWYRQLPEEGLKFMVYLQKENIIDESGMPKERFSAEFPKEGPSILRIQQVVRGDSAAYFCASRVSGVNSPLHFGNGTRLTVT.

The J gene is TRBJ1-1, the V gene TRBV28; D might be TRBD1 (5 bases). Looked up from germline, CDR1 is MDHEN and CDR2 is SYDVKM. V gave up 11 bases and J gave up 4 bases, with 17 bases separating them. The CDR3 runs to 13 residues. DNA for the CDR3: TGTGCCGGATCCGTGGCGGGGCTCACTGAAGCTTTCTTT. It encodes CAGSVAGLTEAFF.

This sequence joins TRBV28 and TRBJ2-1; 12 positions match TRBD2. V shed 2 bases, J shed 5 bases, and the junction held 4 bases outside the gene matches. Germline V gene sequence: CDR1 MDHEN, CDR2 SYDVKM. This CDR3 region has 16 residues. The DNA of the CDR3 is TGTGCCAGCAGTTTAGTGACTAGCGGGAGCCACAATGAGCAGTTCTTC. Translating gives CASSLVTSGSHNEQFF.

The CDR3 sequence: CASSLEGQGHQPQHF. In nucleotides, the CDR3 is TGTGCCAGCAGCTTAGAGGGACAGGGCCATCAGCCCCAGCATTTT. The chain couples TRBV7-2 to TRBJ1-5; 9 bases agree with TRBD1. The CDR3 is 15 residues long. V was clipped by 1 base and J by 5 bases; unmatched bases: 3. Germline V gene sequence: CDR1 SGHTA, CDR2 FQGNSA.

The V and J genes are TRBV10-2 and TRBJ2-1; 9 bases match TRBD2. Germline V gives CDR1 WSHSY, CDR2 SAAADI. This CDR3 comprises 16 residues. The trim removed 6 bases at V and 7 bases at J, leaving 13 bases unmatched. CDR3 nucleotide sequence: TGCGCCAGCAGGCAACGGGGCGGGGGGGCCAGTAATGAGCAGTTCTTC. As protein: CASRQRGGGASNEQFF.

V usage is TRBV28 and J usage is TRBJ2-7, with 7 positions matching TRBD1. V was clipped by 6 bases and J by 5 bases; unmatched bases: 10. The germline V gene has CDR1 MDHEN and CDR2 SYDVKM. This CDR3 spans 14 amino acids. CDR3 sequence (DNA): TGTGCCAGCAGAGGGACAGCCCTGTTCCACGAGCAGTACTTC. Translating it yields CASRGTALFHEQYF.

This sequence joins TRBV12-5 and TRBJ2-1, with TRBD1 identical over 9 bases. Germline V gene sequence: CDR1 LGHNT, CDR2 FRNRAP. V gave up 7 bases and J gave up 6 bases; unmatched junction bases: 19. The CDR3 has 18 residues. For the CDR3, the DNA is TGTGCTAGTGCCGGAGGGACAGGGTCATCTTTTTCGCGCAATGAGCAGTTCTTC. Its translation: CASAGGTGSSFSRNEQFF.

V gene TRBV9 combines with J gene TRBJ2-7; 13 nucleotides line up with TRBD2. With 0 bases clipped from V and 6 bases from J, the junction kept 6 bases outside the gene matches. CDR3 length: 16 amino acids. Germline V lookup: CDR1 SGDLS, CDR2 YYNGEE. CDR3 sequence: CASSVAPRLAGGEQYF. The CDR3 coding sequence is TGTGCCAGCAGCGTAGCCCCCCGACTAGCGGGGGGCGAGCAGTACTTC.

The chain joins TRBV7-2 to TRBJ2-3; TRBD2 agrees at 12 bases. Germline trimming cut 5 bases from V and 2 bases from J; bases unmatched to any gene: 5. The CDR3 extends over 16 amino acids. Germline CDR1 and CDR2: SGHTA and FQGNSA. In nucleotides, the CDR3 is TGTGCCAGCAGCGCCCTAGCGGGAGGGAACACAGATACGCAGTATTTT. Amino acid sequence: CASSALAGGNTDTQYF.

The chain links TRBV19 to TRBJ2-6, with 8 bases aligning to TRBD1. J lost 1 base, V lost 8 bases, and 10 bases had no gene match. This CDR3 spans 17 amino acids. Germline V gene data show CDR1 as LNHDA and CDR2 as SQIVND (reference sequence). CDR3 sequence: CASCEGQGMSGANVLTF. The CDR3 DNA reads as TGTGCCAGTTGTGAAGGACAGGGTATGTCTGGGGCCAACGTCCTGACTTTC. The full variable domain, completed using reference TRBV19 and TRBJ2-6, is DGGITQSPKYLFRKEGQNVTLSCEQNLNHDAMYWYRQDPGQGLRLIYYSQIVNDFQKGDIAEGYSVSREKKESFPLTVTSAQKNPTAFYLCASCEGQGMSGANVLTFGAGSRLTVL.

J is TRBJ2-5 and V is TRBV6-6, with TRBD2 matching over 7 bases. Germline CDR1 is MNHNY and CDR2 is SVGAGI (reference sequence). This CDR3 spans 16 amino acids. The V segment lost 7 bases and the J segment 0 bases; nucleotides outside the gene matches: 11. The CDR3 DNA reads as TGTGCCAGCACCCGAAGGGGAGGGCTGTACCAAGAGACCCAGTACTTC. Translation: CASTRRGGLYQETQYF.